Sequencing of this TCR beta chain was carried out in a study of OX40 agonist ivuxolimab in advanced cancers. This clone was counted once. Generated by immunoSEQ multiplex PCR, the TCRdb table keeps only in-frame clones and is missing some. In the table there are 45,000 to 65,000 clones, approximately 90% of which are singletons. Trimming cost V 3 bases and J 2 bases, with 2 bases left between them. The CDR3 loop spans 12 amino acids. Germline assignment: CDR1 LGHNA and CDR2 YSLEER. The material was CD4+ or CD8+ T cells sorted from blood, obtained in a trial of the OX40 agonist ivuxolimab. The clonotype was recovered from an adult with an advanced solid tumor such as melanoma, head and neck, liver or kidney cancer. This chain connects TRBV4-3 to TRBJ1-5; D is unresolved. The CDR3 DNA sequence: TGCGCCAGCAGCCAGGGCAATCAGCCCCAGCATTTT. Residues: CASSQGNQPQHF.